Each of the 2 T cell receptor beta chains below was sequenced from the same sample in a study of control samples from healthy donors and cancer patients. Profiled with immunoSEQ multiplex PCR; TCRdb holds only in-frame clones, not every one. The sample shows some 100,000 clones, about 90% of them seen only once. Sequencing was performed on blood. The receptors were gathered from a man aged 25-45 years in good health.

The genes are TRBV6-5 and TRBJ1-6; 9 bases are shared with TRBD1. Germline loops: CDR1 MNHEY, CDR2 SVGAGI. The CDR3 is 15 residues long. V shed 2 bases, J shed 8 bases, and the junction held 4 bases outside the gene matches. The CDR3 DNA sequence: TGTGCCAGCAGTTACGGACAGGGGAAGGATTCACCCCTCCACTTT. The encoded protein is CASSYGQGKDSPLHF.

The chain carries TRBV5-1 and TRBJ2-3; D is perhaps TRBD2 (6 bases). The CDR3 totals 14 residues. The germline V gene encodes CDR1 SGHRS and CDR2 YFSETQ. V dropped 4 bases and J dropped 8 bases, with 17 bases sitting between them. The CDR3 nucleotides are TGCGCCAGCAGCCTGGGACCCCAGCGGGCTACGCAGTATTTT. Translation gives CASSLGPQRATQYF.